This T cell receptor (beta chain) was identified in a study of Ad26.COV2.S vaccination and SARS-CoV-2 variants. Details on this clone: Its antigen remains unknown.

Using immunoSEQ multiplex PCR, the repertoire was profiled, and TCRdb retains in-frame clones only, with some absent. Of more than 120,000 clones in the sample, 86% were seen once. The CDR3 is 12 amino acids. V lost 2 bases and J lost 4, with 5 bases in between. Per germline, CDR1 SGHVS and CDR2 FQNEAQ. General study results and limits: Ad26.COV2.S recipients had broader spike-specific TCRs (P = 0.0014). Similar non-spike TCR breadth was seen in vaccine and placebo recipients. Substantial breadth in spike-specific CD8+ and CD4+ T cell responses was reportedly seen after vaccination.

The rearrangement links TRBV7-8 to TRBJ1-2, with D unclear. The origin of this receptor is a human donor who had recovered from COVID-19. Sequencing was performed on peripheral blood, taken after recovery from COVID-19. The CDR3 DNA reads TGTGCCAGCAGCTTAAACAGCTATGGCTACACCTTC. Protein sequence: CASSLNSYGYTF.